This TCR beta chain was sequenced in a study of beta chain features in type 1 diabetes. Study information: On cell yields, gender and age, patients and healthy donors were similar. The samples had 85 million to 130 million sorted cells examined in all. Study-wide findings and caveats: Among all four CD4+ subsets, Type 1 diabetes patients had TCRB CDR3s that were moderately but significantly shorter. For patients, the naive, central memory and Treg TCRB repertoires appeared more alike than for healthy donors.

This CDR3 has 13 amino acids. CDR1 is SGHNT and CDR2 is YYREEE in the germline V gene (reference sequence). V lost 1 base to trimming and J lost 4 bases, with 5 bases between them. This clone has just a few counts. Its antigen is as yet unknown. It was via CD45RO/CCR7/CD25/CD127/CD95/CD27 that CD4+ naive, central memory, regulatory and stem cell-like memory cells were sorted. The isolated RNA, all of it, was reverse transcribed, so expressed TCRB transcripts were what got sequenced. Method: immunoSEQ multiplex PCR; TCRdb's copy keeps in-frame clones and lacks some. Seen here are a few hundred thousand clones, 11% observed once, and the top ten hold around 0.017%.

This TCR came from a man aged 30-40 years with type 1 diabetes. V gene TRBV5-4 combines with J gene TRBJ2-2; no firm D call. The sample taken for sequencing was naive CD4+ T cells from blood. The DNA of the CDR3 is TGTGCCAGCAGCTTGCCCTTCACCGGGGAGCTGTTTTTT. As protein: CASSLPFTGELFF.